This T cell receptor beta chain appears in the sequencing data of a study of breast tumors, draining lymph nodes, adjacent tissues. Study-level points and caveats: Compared with lymph nodes, tumors were less diverse; compared with nontumor tissue, more.

With regard to this clonotype: The antigen remains unidentified.

Breast cancer patients provided tissue from their axillary draining lymph nodes. TCRdb re-derived calls from the multiplex PCR reads in MiXCR, one entry per CDR3 protein. Here the sample spans about 110,000 distinct CDR3 sequences, more than 25% being singletons. V gave up 4 bases and J gave up 2 bases, with 2 bases separating them. The CDR3 runs 12 residues. Per germline, CDR1 LNHDA and CDR2 SQIVND (reference sequence). Input material: axillary lymph node tissue. This chain uses TRBV19 with TRBJ2-2; D is ambiguous. The TCR originated in a female donor with breast cancer. Some clones in this sample may be carry-over from other donors' samples. The DNA for the CDR3 is TGTGCCAGTAGTAAAAACACCGGGGAGCTGTTTTTT. Translation: CASSKNTGELFF. The complete variable domain, with remaining parts taken from reference TRBV19 and TRBJ2-2, reads DGGITQSPKYLFRKEGQNVTLSCEQNLNHDAMYWYRQDPGQGLRLIYYSQIVNDFQKGDIAEGYSVSREKKESFPLTVTSAQKNPTAFYLCASSKNTGELFFGEGSRLTVL.